A selection of T cell receptor beta chains follows, all from one sample in a study of cytomegalovirus exposure and HLA in healthy donors. Sequencing was performed with immunoSEQ multiplex PCR; in TCRdb, only in-frame clones are kept and a portion is missing. The data show approximately 65,000 clones, about 94% seen once. Sample: PBMCs. The source is a woman between 18 and 29 years old in good health and CMV-seronegative. Each CDR3 is given with its conserved first and last residue. The order of the fields is D gene, V gene, J gene, clone size, CDR3 DNA, CDR3 protein. The D gene is left open where the match is weak. Where a row states a size, it is once, few, many or the class of an expanded clone; other rows omit it.

>TRBD1|TRBV2|TRBJ1-5|.
TGTGCCAGCAGTAAGGGACAGAACCGCAATCAGCCCCAGCATTTT
CASSKGQNRNQPQHF
>.|TRBV7-9|TRBJ2-2|.
TGTGCCAGCAGCTCCCGGTATGCGAACACCGGGGAGCTGTTTTTT
CASSSRYANTGELFF
>.|TRBV5-5|TRBJ2-3|once
TGTGCCAGCAGCTTGGCTAGCACTACGCAGTATTTT
CASSLASTTQYF
>.|TRBV5-4|TRBJ2-1|.
TGTGCCAGCAGGCCGACAGATAGCTCCTACAATGAGCAGTTCTTC
CASRPTDSSYNEQFF
>TRBD1|TRBV7-9|TRBJ1-2|.
TGTGCCAGCAGCGTGGGGACAGATTATGGCTACACCTTC
CASSVGTDYGYTF
>.|TRBV5-4|TRBJ1-2|once
TGTGCCAGCAGCTTGCCCGGGAACTATGGCTACACCTTC
CASSLPGNYGYTF
>TRBD1|TRBV29-1|TRBJ1-2|.
TGCAGCGTTGGATTTCGGGACAGACCGAACTATGGCTACACCTTC
CSVGFRDRPNYGYTF
>.|TRBV4-2|TRBJ2-1|.
TGTGCCAGCAGCCCCCCACGTGACAGGCCGGAGCAGTTCTTC
CASSPPRDRPEQFF
>.|TRBV15|TRBJ2-2|.
TGTGCCACCAGCAGAGAACAGGGACGCTTCAACACCGGGGAGCTGTTTTTT
CATSREQGRFNTGELFF
>.|TRBV5-1|TRBJ2-4|.
TGCGCCAGCAGTAGAGGGGGTCAGGACATTCAGTACTTC
CASSRGGQDIQYF
>TRBD1|TRBV18|TRBJ1-6|.
TGTGCCAGCTCACCCCAACAGGGGGCTGATAATTCACCCCTCCACTTT
CASSPQQGADNSPLHF
>.|TRBV11-2|TRBJ1-2|.
TGTGCCAGCAGCTCTCGGCCGGGGGGAGGCTACACCTTC
CASSSRPGGGYTF
>TRBD1|TRBV13|TRBJ2-1|.
TGTGCCAGCAGCGGGGACAGTGAGTCCTACAATGAGCAGTTCTTC
CASSGDSESYNEQFF
>.|TRBV27|TRBJ2-5|.
TGTGCCAGCAGTTCACAAGAGACCCAGTACTTC
CASSSQETQYF
>TRBD1|TRBV11-1|TRBJ1-2|.
TGTGCCAGCAGCCTGGACAGGGTGGGTGGCTACACCTTC
CASSLDRVGGYTF
>.|TRBV6-5|TRBJ2-2|.
TGTGCCAGCAGTTACTCGCCCGGGAGCTTTGCCGGGGAGCTGTTTTTT
CASSYSPGSFAGELFF
>TRBD1|TRBV6-6|TRBJ2-7|.
TGTGCCAGCATTTCCCGGGACAGGGTCGAGCAGTACTTC
CASISRDRVEQYF
>TRBD1|TRBV6-5|TRBJ2-7|.
TGTGCCAGCAGTTACTTCGGACAGGGCTACGAGCAGTACTTC
CASSYFGQGYEQYF
>.|TRBV11-2|TRBJ2-5|.
TGTGCCAGCAGCCGACAGTTCCAAGAGACCCAGTACTTC
CASSRQFQETQYF
>.|TRBV4-3|TRBJ2-5|few
TGCGCCAGCAGCCAGTTAAGGGGCACAGGGTCGGAGACCCAGTACTTC
CASSQLRGTGSETQYF
>.|TRBV27|TRBJ2-2|.
TGTGCCAGCAGGCCGCGGCCAGATGTCACCGGGGAGCTGTTTTTT
CASRPRPDVTGELFF
>.|TRBV25-1|TRBJ2-1|.
TGTGCCAGCAGTGAATTTGGCGGGGGCCGATCCTACAATGAGCAGTTCTTC
CASSEFGGGRSYNEQFF
>TRBD2|TRBV11-2|TRBJ2-3|once
TGTGCCAGCAGCCCGGCTGCCGGGGGGATCACAGATACGCAGTATTTT
CASSPAAGGITDTQYF
>TRBD2|TRBV7-9|TRBJ2-3|.
TGTGCCAGCAACTCGGGAACTAGCGATCCCACAGATACGCAGTATTTT
CASNSGTSDPTDTQYF
>.|TRBV7-6|TRBJ1-4|.
TGTGCCAGCATGGGGGGGCCCAATGAAAAACTGTTTTTT
CASMGGPNEKLFF
>TRBD1|TRBV18|TRBJ1-2|.
TGTGCCAGCTCCCTTCCGGGACAGCGGAGAAACTATGGCTACACCTTC
CASSLPGQRRNYGYTF
>TRBD2|TRBV14|TRBJ2-7|.
TGTGCCAGCAGCCACCTTAGGACTAGCGGGAGTACCTACGAGCAGTACTTC
CASSHLRTSGSTYEQYF
>TRBD2|TRBV28|TRBJ2-1|.
TGTGCCAGCAGTTTACCACTAGCGGGCTCCTACAATGAGCAGTTCTTC
CASSLPLAGSYNEQFF